Following are 18 T cell receptor beta chains from one sample sequenced in a study of blood T cells in healthy people across ages (dated by TCRdb to 2014 to 2015). The method behind the library was 5' RACE. A second PCR of roughly 7 to 11 cycles was performed with a sample-barcoded 5' primer and a J-beta primer mix. TCRdb redid the processing of the public reads, applying fastp at Q25 and MiXCR, and retained in-frame beta chains. Every entry covers one CDR3 protein and lists the most common genes and DNA from its rows. Recorded for this sample are approximately 2,000,000 distinct CDR3 sequences; about two fifths of them occurred a single time. The ten most abundant clones make up 23% of the sample. Input material: blood. The receptors derive from a human donor in good health.

The sample holds a few counts of this clonotype. J is TRBJ2-7 and V is TRBV28; 9 nucleotides align to TRBD1. The V gene end was trimmed by 11 bases and the J gene end by 2 bases; junction bases not matched to a gene: 10. CDR1 and CDR2 (germline): MDHEN, SYDVKM. This CDR3 has 14 residues. CDR3 nucleotide sequence: TGTGCCTGCAAAAACAGGGGGCACACCTACGAGCAGTACTTC. Translation: CACKNRGHTYEQYF.

The table lists this clonotype with a few counts. This sequence joins TRBV5-1 and TRBJ2-5; 7 bases are a match to TRBD1. CDR3 length equals 15 residues. CDR1 and CDR2 from the germline V gene are SGHRS and YFSETQ. After removal of 1 base from V and 2 bases from J, the junction contained 5 bases not matched to a gene. The CDR3 DNA is TGCGCCAGCAGCTTGTTGGGGACAGAACAAGAGACCCAGTACTTC. It is translated as CASSLLGTEQETQYF.

This clonotype was seen more than once but under ten times. This chain uses TRBV12-3 or TRBV12-4 with TRBJ1-1; D is possibly TRBD1 (5 bases). The length of the CDR3 is 12 residues. Trimming cost V 7 bases and J 4 bases, with 10 bases left between them. The CDR3 sequence: CASTRQFTEAFF. CDR3 nucleotide sequence: TGTGCCAGCACCAGACAGTTCACTGAAGCTTTCTTT.

In its sample, this clonotype was seen a few times. One end of the junction varies from germline; a read error may be responsible. In DNA, the CDR3 is TGTGCCAGCGGTGAAGGTGCTACGAAGCAGTATTTT. Translating gives CASGEGATKQYF. This chain connects TRBV6-1 to TRBJ2-3; no firm D call. There are 12 residues in the CDR3. The germline V gene has CDR1 MNHNS and CDR2 SASEGT.

The chain has TRBV12-3 or TRBV12-4 and TRBJ2-4; D may be TRBD1 or TRBD2 (5 bases each). The V end lost 5 bases, the J end lost 7 bases, and 15 bases lay between the germline ends. This CDR3 contains 14 residues. CDR3 sequence: CASSRGDGTNIQYF. CDR3 coding DNA: TGTGCCAGCAGTCGAGGGGACGGTACTAACATTCAGTACTTC.

The V call is TRBV7-9, the J call TRBJ1-1; perhaps TRBD1 as D (5 bases). Looked up from germline, CDR1 is SEHNR and CDR2 is FQNEAQ (reference sequence). Trimming shortened V by 2 bases and J by 8 bases, and 12 bases separated the two germline ends. The CDR3 extends over 13 amino acids. CDR3 residues: CASSLSGTAEAFF. The CDR3 nucleotides are TGTGCCAGCAGCTTATCCGGGACGGCCGAAGCTTTCTTT.

This clonotype was recorded once. This rearrangement joins TRBV10-3 to TRBJ1-1, with D possibly being TRBD1 (6 bases). In germline, CDR1 is ENHRY, CDR2 SYGVKD. The CDR3 extends over 12 amino acids. The V end lost 2 bases, the J end lost 7 bases, and 8 bases lay between the germline ends. CDR3 nucleotides: TGTGCCATCAGTGAGAGACAGGATGAAGCTTTCTTT. Its translation: CAISERQDEAFF.

A few counts support this clonotype. The rearrangement joins TRBV7-2 to TRBJ2-7; D perhaps matches TRBD1 (5 bases). The CDR3 is 14 residues long. The V gene lost 6 bases and the J gene lost 3 bases, with 15 bases spanning the gap. Germline values: CDR1 SGHTA, CDR2 FQGNSA. The CDR3 nucleotides are TGTGCCAGCAGTACTGACAGCGACCACTACGAGCAGTACTTC. Residues: CASSTDSDHYEQYF.

V usage is TRBV14 and J usage is TRBJ1-2, with D possibly TRBD1 on 5 matching bases. The CDR3 spans 17 residues. The germline V gene has CDR1 SGHDN and CDR2 FVKESK. Trimming pared 0 bases from V and 4 bases from J, leaving 18 bases between. The CDR3 coding sequence is TGTGCCAGCAGCCAAGATCCCCCCTGGCCAGGGCGCTATGGCTACACCTTC. Amino acid sequence: CASSQDPPWPGRYGYTF.

The V call is TRBV10-3, the J call TRBJ1-2, with 9 positions matching TRBD1. This CDR3 spans 13 amino acids. The V gene end was trimmed by 8 bases and the J gene end by 8 bases; junction bases not matched to a gene: 9. CDR1 and CDR2 (germline): ENHRY, SYGVKD. The CDR3 DNA reads as TGTGCCATCGACCGGGACAGGGAAGGAGGCTACACCTTC. The encoded protein is CAIDRDREGGYTF.

The V gene is TRBV18, the J gene TRBJ1-2; 7 nucleotides agree with TRBD1. The CDR3 totals 16 residues. Trimming took 1 base from V and 3 from J; bases not matched to a gene: 8. Per germline, CDR1 KGHSH and CDR2 LQKENI. The DNA of the CDR3 is TGTGCCAGCTCACCACTTACCGGGACAGAGGACTATGGCTACACCTTC. Its protein is CASSPLTGTEDYGYTF.

This clonotype was seen a few times. The CDR3 DNA reads as TGCGCCAGCAGCCTGAGAATGACTCGGACAGCCGGGTATGGCTACACCTTC. Translating gives CASSLRMTRTAGYGYTF. The chain uses TRBV5-1 and TRBJ1-2; D perhaps matches TRBD1 (6 bases). Per germline, CDR1 SGHRS and CDR2 YFSETQ. The CDR3 has 17 amino acids. V was clipped by 4 bases and J by 5 bases, with 24 bases between them.

This clonotype was detected only a few times. The chain combines TRBV4-1 with TRBJ1-4; 11 bases are a match to TRBD1. Trimming took 0 bases from V and 8 from J; bases not matched to a gene: 2. The CDR3 has 15 amino acids. CDR1 MGHRA and CDR2 YSYEKL come from the germline V gene. CDR3 amino acids: CASSQEWTGGEKLFF. The CDR3 DNA reads as TGCGCCAGCAGCCAAGAATGGACAGGGGGCGAAAAACTGTTTTTT.

The chain uses TRBV6-1 and TRBJ2-5; D is possibly TRBD2 (5 bases). Germline lookup yields CDR1 MNHNS and CDR2 SASEGT. Trimming cost V 6 bases and J 0 bases, with 11 bases left between them. The CDR3 length is 14 residues. This CDR3 reads CASRDHGNQETQYF. The CDR3 DNA reads TGTGCCAGCAGGGATCACGGGAACCAAGAGACCCAGTACTTC.

The genes are TRBV9 and TRBJ2-4, with D possibly matching TRBD2 (6 bases). The J call could be wrong; TRBJ2-7 is a better fit for the DNA end. The CDR3 contains 15 residues. The V gene's germline CDR1 is SGDLS and CDR2 YYNGEE. In nucleotides, the CDR3 is TGTGCCAGCAGCGCCCATGGAGGGGATTCGAACGAGCAGTACTTC. Protein product: CASSAHGGDSNEQYF.

The table lists this clonotype with a few counts. V and J are TRBV29-1 and TRBJ1-2; weak D call: TRBD1 (6 bases). V lost 7 bases to trimming and J lost 3 bases, with 18 bases between them. CDR1 and CDR2 from the germline V gene are SQVTM and ANQGSEA. CDR3 length: 14 residues. The CDR3 DNA reads TGCAGCGCCCTGGGGGGGGCACAGGACTATGGCTACACCTTC. Amino acid sequence: CSALGGAQDYGYTF.

This clonotype has just a few counts. The CDR3 DNA reads TGTGCCAGCAGCGTAGATGGTTCAGCCAACTATGGCTACACCTTC. As protein: CASSVDGSANYGYTF. This chain links TRBV9 with TRBJ1-2; D is unresolved. Deletions cut 0 bases from V and 2 bases from J, with 11 bases between. The CDR3 loop spans 15 amino acids. Germline V lookup: CDR1 SGDLS, CDR2 YYNGEE.

The sample holds many counts of this clonotype. The chain couples TRBV6-6 to TRBJ2-7; 9 bases agree with TRBD1. The V gene's germline CDR1 is MNHNY and CDR2 SVGAGI (reference sequence). V trimming: 9 bases; J trimming: 1 base; junction bases outside the gene matches: 10. The CDR3 is 15 residues long. The CDR3 bases are TGTGCCAGTAGTCGGGACAGGGATATTTCCTACGAGCAGTACTTC. Protein: CASSRDRDISYEQYF.